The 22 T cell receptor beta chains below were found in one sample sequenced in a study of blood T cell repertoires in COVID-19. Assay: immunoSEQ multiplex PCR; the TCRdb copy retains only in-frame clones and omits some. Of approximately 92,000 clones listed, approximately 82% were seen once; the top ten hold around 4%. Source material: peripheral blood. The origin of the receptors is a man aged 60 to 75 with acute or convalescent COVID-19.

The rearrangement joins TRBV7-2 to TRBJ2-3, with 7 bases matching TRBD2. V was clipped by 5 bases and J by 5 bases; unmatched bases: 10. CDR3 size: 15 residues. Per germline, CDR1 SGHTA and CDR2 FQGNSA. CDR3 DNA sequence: TGTGCCAGCAGCCCTCTGGGAATAGCGGGAGATACGCAGTATTTT. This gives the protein CASSPLGIAGDTQYF.

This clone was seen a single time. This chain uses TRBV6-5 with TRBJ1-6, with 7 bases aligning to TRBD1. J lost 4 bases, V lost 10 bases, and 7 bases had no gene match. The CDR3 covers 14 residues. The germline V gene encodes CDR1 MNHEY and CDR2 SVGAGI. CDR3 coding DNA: TGTGCCACCTTCGACAGGGCATATAATTCACCCCTCCACTTT. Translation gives CATFDRAYNSPLHF.

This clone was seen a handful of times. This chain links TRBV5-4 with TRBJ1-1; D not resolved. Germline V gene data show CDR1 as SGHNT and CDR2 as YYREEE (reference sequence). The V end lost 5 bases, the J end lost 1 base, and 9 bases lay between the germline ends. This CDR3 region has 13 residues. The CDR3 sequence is CASSFDSNTEAFF. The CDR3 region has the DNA TGTGCCAGCAGTTTCGACTCGAACACTGAAGCTTTCTTT.

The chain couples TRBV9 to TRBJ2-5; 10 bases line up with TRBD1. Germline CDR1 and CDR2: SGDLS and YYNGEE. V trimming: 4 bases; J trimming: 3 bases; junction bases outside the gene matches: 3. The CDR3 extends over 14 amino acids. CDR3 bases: TGTGCCAGCAGCCTAGGACAGGGGGAAGAGACCCAGTACTTC. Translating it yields CASSLGQGEETQYF. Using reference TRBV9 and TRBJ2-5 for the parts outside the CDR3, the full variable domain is DSGVTQTPKHLITATGQRVTLRCSPRSGDLSVYWYQQSLDQGLQFLIQYYNGEERAKGNILERFSAQQFPDLHSELNLSSLELGDSALYFCASSLGQGEETQYFGPGTRLLVL.

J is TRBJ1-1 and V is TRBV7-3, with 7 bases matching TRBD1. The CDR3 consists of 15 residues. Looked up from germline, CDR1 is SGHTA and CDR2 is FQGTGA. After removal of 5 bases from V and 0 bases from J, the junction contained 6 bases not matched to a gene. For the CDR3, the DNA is TGTGCCAGCAGCCTTTCGGGACAGCTGAACACTGAAGCTTTCTTT. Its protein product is CASSLSGQLNTEAFF.

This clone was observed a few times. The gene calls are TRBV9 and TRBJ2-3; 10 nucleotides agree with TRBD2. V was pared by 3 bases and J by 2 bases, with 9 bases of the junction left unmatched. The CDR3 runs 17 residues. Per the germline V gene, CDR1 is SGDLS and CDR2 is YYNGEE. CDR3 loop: CASSDLAGVFSTDTQYF. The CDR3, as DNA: TGTGCCAGCAGCGATCTAGCGGGGGTTTTCTCCACAGATACGCAGTATTTT.

CDR3 sequence reads: CAAGVAGGSYNEQFF. CDR3 nucleotides: TGCGCCGCAGGGGTGGCGGGAGGTTCCTACAATGAGCAGTTCTTC. The chain couples TRBV4-1 to TRBJ2-1; 8 bases agree with TRBD2. The germline V gene encodes CDR1 MGHRA and CDR2 YSYEKL. The V and J ends lost 11 bases and 1 base, in that order; junction bases with no gene match: 10. The CDR3 runs 15 residues.

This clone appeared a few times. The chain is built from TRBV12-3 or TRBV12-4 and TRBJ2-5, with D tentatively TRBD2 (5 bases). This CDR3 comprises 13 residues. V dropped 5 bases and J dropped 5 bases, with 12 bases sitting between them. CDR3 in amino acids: CASSLGLGETQYF. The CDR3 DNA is TGTGCCAGCAGTCTCGGACTGGGGGAGACCCAGTACTTC.

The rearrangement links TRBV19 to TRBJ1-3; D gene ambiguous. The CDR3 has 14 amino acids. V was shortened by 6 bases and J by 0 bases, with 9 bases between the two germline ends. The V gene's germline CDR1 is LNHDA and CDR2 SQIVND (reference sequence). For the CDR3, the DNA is TGTGCCAGTAGATCCGGGTCCTCTGGAAACACCATATATTTT. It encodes CASRSGSSGNTIYF.

CDR3 sequence: CASSSGQGPGELFF. The CDR3 bases are TGTGCCAGCAGCTCCGGGCAGGGTCCCGGGGAGCTGTTTTTT. The chain combines TRBV2 with TRBJ2-2, with a possible D match to TRBD1 (5 bases). The CDR3 is 14 residues long. The germline V and J ends were trimmed by 6 bases and 6 bases, with 14 bases remaining between them. The germline CDR1 and CDR2 sequences are SNHLY and FYNNEI. Combining the CDR3 with reference TRBV2 and TRBJ2-2 gives the whole variable domain EPEVTQTPSHQVTQMGQEVILRCVPISNHLYFYWYRQILGQKVEFLVSFYNNEISEKSEIFDDQFSVERPDGSNFTLKIRSTKLEDSAMYFCASSSGQGPGELFFGEGSRLTVL.

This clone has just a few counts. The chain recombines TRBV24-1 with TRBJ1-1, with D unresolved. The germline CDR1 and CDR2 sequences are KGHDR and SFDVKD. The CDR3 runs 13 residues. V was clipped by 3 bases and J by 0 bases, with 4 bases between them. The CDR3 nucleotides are TGTGCCACCAGTGATCAAATGAACACTGAAGCTTTCTTT. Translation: CATSDQMNTEAFF.

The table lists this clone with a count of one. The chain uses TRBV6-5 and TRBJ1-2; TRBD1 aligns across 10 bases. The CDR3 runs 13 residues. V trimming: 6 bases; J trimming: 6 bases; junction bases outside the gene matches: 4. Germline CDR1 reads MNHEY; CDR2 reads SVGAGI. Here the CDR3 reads CASRRQGADGYTF. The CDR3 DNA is TGTGCCAGCAGACGACAGGGGGCAGATGGCTACACCTTC.

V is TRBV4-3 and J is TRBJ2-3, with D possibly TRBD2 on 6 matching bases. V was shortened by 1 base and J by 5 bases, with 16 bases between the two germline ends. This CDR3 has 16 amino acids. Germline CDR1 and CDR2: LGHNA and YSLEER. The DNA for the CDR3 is TGCGCCAGCAGCCAAGCTAGGTCAGGCGGGGAAGATACGCAGTATTTT. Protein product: CASSQARSGGEDTQYF.

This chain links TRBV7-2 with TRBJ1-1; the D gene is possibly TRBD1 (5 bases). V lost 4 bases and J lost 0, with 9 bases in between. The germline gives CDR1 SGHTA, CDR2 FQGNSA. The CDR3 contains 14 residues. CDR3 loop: CASSSTDMNTEAFF. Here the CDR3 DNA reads TGTGCCAGCAGCTCGACAGATATGAACACTGAAGCTTTCTTT.

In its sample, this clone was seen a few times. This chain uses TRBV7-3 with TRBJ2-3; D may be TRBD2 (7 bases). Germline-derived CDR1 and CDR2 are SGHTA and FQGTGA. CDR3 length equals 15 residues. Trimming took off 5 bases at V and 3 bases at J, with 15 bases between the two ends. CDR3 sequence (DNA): TGTGCCAGCAGCCCGAGGGGGAGGGGAACAGATACGCAGTATTTT. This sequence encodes CASSPRGRGTDTQYF.

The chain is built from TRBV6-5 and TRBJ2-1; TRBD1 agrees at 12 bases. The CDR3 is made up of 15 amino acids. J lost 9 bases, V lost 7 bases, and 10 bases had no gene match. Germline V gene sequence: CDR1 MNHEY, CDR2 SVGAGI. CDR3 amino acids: CASIAGTGGVVEQFF. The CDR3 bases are TGTGCCAGCATCGCCGGGACAGGGGGCGTCGTTGAGCAGTTCTTC.

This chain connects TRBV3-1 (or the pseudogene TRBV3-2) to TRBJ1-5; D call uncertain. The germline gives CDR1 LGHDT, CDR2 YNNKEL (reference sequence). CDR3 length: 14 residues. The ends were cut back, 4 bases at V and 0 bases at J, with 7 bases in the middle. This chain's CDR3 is CASSLRYSNQPQHF. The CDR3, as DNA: TGTGCCAGCAGCCTTCGCTATAGCAATCAGCCCCAGCATTTT.

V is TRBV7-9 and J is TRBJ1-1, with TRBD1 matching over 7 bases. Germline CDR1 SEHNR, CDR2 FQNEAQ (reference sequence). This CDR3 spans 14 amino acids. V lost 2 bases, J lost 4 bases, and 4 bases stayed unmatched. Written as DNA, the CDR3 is TGTGCCAGCAGCTTAATCAGGGGGACCACTGAAGCTTTCTTT. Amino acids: CASSLIRGTTEAFF.

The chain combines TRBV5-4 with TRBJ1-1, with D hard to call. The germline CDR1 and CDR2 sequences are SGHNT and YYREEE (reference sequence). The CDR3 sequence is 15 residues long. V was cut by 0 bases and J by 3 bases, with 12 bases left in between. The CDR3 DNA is TGTGCCAGCAGCTTGGGCCTCGGTACGGACACTGAAGCTTTCTTT. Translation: CASSLGLGTDTEAFF.

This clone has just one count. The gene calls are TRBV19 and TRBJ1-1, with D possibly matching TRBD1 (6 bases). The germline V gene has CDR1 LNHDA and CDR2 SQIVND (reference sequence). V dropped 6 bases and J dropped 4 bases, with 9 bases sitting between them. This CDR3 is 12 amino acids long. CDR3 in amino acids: CASRRGGTEAFF. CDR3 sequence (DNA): TGTGCCAGTAGACGAGGGGGCACTGAAGCTTTCTTT.

CDR3 bases: TGCGCCAGCAGCTTAACCACCCAGGGGTTGAGGAACAATGAGCAGTTCTTC. Translated: CASSLTTQGLRNNEQFF. This sequence joins TRBV5-1 and TRBJ2-1, with a possible D match to TRBD1 (6 bases). The V end was cut by 2 bases, the J end by 5 bases, with 20 bases between. CDR3 size: 17 residues. The germline gives CDR1 SGHRS, CDR2 YFSETQ.

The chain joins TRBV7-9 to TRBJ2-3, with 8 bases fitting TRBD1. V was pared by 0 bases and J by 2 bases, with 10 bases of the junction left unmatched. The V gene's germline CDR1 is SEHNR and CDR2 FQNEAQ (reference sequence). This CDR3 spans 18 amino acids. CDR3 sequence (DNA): TGTGCCAGCAGCTTAGCGCGAGGGAGACAGGGGTCCACAGATACGCAGTATTTT. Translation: CASSLARGRQGSTDTQYF.